Below are 15 T cell receptor beta chains sequenced from a single sample in a study of neoadjuvant anti-PD-1 for oral cavity cancer. The assay was immunoSEQ multiplex PCR, and TCRdb's table has in-frame clones only and misses some. This table has about 16,000 clones, 50% to 75% appearing once. The sequencing here drew on PBMCs, taken before nivolumab (anti-PD-1) treatment. These TCRs come from a person between 40 and 80 years old with oral cavity squamous cell carcinoma.

The count of this clone is one. The chain carries TRBV11-2 and TRBJ2-7; D is ambiguous. CDR3 length: 12 residues. Germline V lookup: CDR1 SGHAT, CDR2 FQNNGV. Trimming pared 5 bases from V and 7 bases from J, leaving 12 bases between. The chain's CDR3 is CASSRTQVEQYF. DNA for the CDR3: TGTGCCAGCAGCCGGACCCAGGTAGAGCAGTACTTC.

This clone was observed a few times. The chain links TRBV28 to TRBJ1-2, with D possibly being TRBD1 (5 bases). V was clipped by 6 bases and J by 8 bases, with 25 bases between them. The CDR3 is 16 residues long. The germline V gene has CDR1 MDHEN and CDR2 SYDVKM. The CDR3 nucleotides are TGTGCCAGCAGACCCTCCGCCGGGGCGTCCTTGAGGGGCTACACCTTC. It encodes CASRPSAGASLRGYTF.

This chain uses TRBV15 with TRBJ1-4; 7 bases are shared with TRBD1. CDR1 and CDR2 (germline): LNHNV, YYDKDF (reference sequence). This CDR3 is built from 14 residues. Losses at the gene ends were 9 bases for V and 5 bases for J; bases not matched to a gene: 9. The DNA for the CDR3 is TGTGCCACGGGGATGGGGGACAGAAATGAAAAACTGTTTTTT. This translates into CATGMGDRNEKLFF. The variable domain in full, with the rest retrieved from reference TRBV15 and TRBJ1-4, is DAMVIQNPRYQVTQFGKPVTLSCSQTLNHNVMYWYQQKSSQAPKLLFHYYDKDFNNEADTPDNFQSRRPNTSFCFLDIRSPGLGDTAMYLCATGMGDRNEKLFFGSGTQLSVL.

This chain uses TRBV9 with TRBJ1-4; D is uncertain. Germline loops: CDR1 SGDLS, CDR2 YYNGEE. The CDR3 totals 17 residues. Trimming cost V 0 bases and J 8 bases, with 20 bases left between them. The CDR3 region has the DNA TGTGCCAGCAGCGTAGAGGGTCGAGGCAGGCTGGGCGAAAAACTGTTTTTT. Encoded protein: CASSVEGRGRLGEKLFF.

The V call is TRBV2, the J call TRBJ2-3, with D possibly TRBD2 on 6 matching bases. Trimming pared 6 bases from V and 7 bases from J, leaving 11 bases between. This CDR3 has 12 amino acids. Germline-derived CDR1 and CDR2 are SNHLY and FYNNEI. For the CDR3, the DNA is TGTGCCAGCAGCTCGGGACTTAATACGCAGTATTTT. This gives the protein CASSSGLNTQYF. Full variable domain (missing parts from reference TRBV2 and TRBJ2-3): EPEVTQTPSHQVTQMGQEVILRCVPISNHLYFYWYRQILGQKVEFLVSFYNNEISEKSEIFDDQFSVERPDGSNFTLKIRSTKLEDSAMYFCASSSGLNTQYFGPGTRLTVL.

The chain is built from TRBV4-2 and TRBJ2-7; 7 positions agree with TRBD1. The CDR3 is 16 residues long. V lost 3 bases to trimming and J lost 0 bases; unmatched junction nucleotides: 8. The germline gives CDR1 LGHNA, CDR2 YNFKEQ. The CDR3 is CASSQSRDSFSYEQYF. CDR3 coding DNA: TGTGCCAGCAGCCAGAGCCGGGACAGTTTCTCCTACGAGCAGTACTTC.

The sample holds a few counts of this clone. The chain has TRBV30 and TRBJ1-5; D remains unclear. CDR3 length: 14 amino acids. CDR1 GTSNPN and CDR2 SVGIG come from the germline V gene (reference sequence). The V and J ends lost 5 bases and 0 bases respectively, with 11 bases between them. Here the CDR3 DNA reads TGTGCCTGGGAAGATGGTACTAGCAATCAGCCCCAGCATTTT. This sequence encodes CAWEDGTSNQPQHF.

V gene TRBV30 combines with J gene TRBJ2-7; 7 nucleotides match TRBD2. This CDR3 has 14 amino acids. Germline lookup yields CDR1 GTSNPN and CDR2 SVGIG (reference sequence). V shed 1 base and J 4 bases; nucleotides not matched to a gene: 7. The CDR3 DNA sequence: TGTGCCTGGAGTGAGATCAAGCGGGATTACGAGCAGTACTTC. Translated, it gives CAWSEIKRDYEQYF. Based on the CDR3 plus reference TRBV30 and TRBJ2-7, the full variable domain is SQTIHQWPATLVQPVGSPLSLECTVEGTSNPNLYWYRQAAGRGLQLLFYSVGIGQISSEVPQNLSASRPQDRQFILSSKKLLLSDSGFYLCAWSEIKRDYEQYFGPGTRLTVT.

V gene TRBV6-5 combines with J gene TRBJ1-1; TRBD1 matches 10 bases. CDR3 length equals 15 residues. In germline, CDR1 is MNHEY, CDR2 SVGAGI. The V and J ends lost 5 bases and 3 bases, in that order; junction bases with no gene match: 6. CDR3 in DNA: TGTGCCAGCAGTGGGGGACAGGGGCGATACACTGAAGCTTTCTTT. Translated, it gives CASSGGQGRYTEAFF.

There are a few counts of this clone. The rearrangement uses TRBV6-4 and TRBJ2-7; tentatively, D is TRBD1 or TRBD2 (5 bases each). The CDR3 sequence is 15 residues long. Germline V CDR1 and CDR2: MRHNA, SNTAGT. V was shortened by 4 bases and J by 2 bases, with 15 bases between the two germline ends. CDR3 amino acids: CASSVSRDGPYEQYF. In DNA, the CDR3 is TGTGCCAGCAGTGTTAGCCGGGACGGACCCTACGAGCAGTACTTC.

The rearrangement uses TRBV15 and TRBJ2-5; D remains unclear. The ends were cut back, 3 bases at V and 4 bases at J, with 9 bases in the middle. The CDR3 extends over 13 amino acids. Germline assignment: CDR1 LNHNV and CDR2 YYDKDF (reference sequence). CDR3 in amino acids: CATSRLVGETQYF. CDR3 nucleotides: TGTGCCACCAGCAGGCTAGTAGGAGAGACCCAGTACTTC.

The rearrangement uses TRBV6-1 and TRBJ1-5; D possibly corresponds to TRBD1 (6 bases). Germline V gene data show CDR1 as MNHNS and CDR2 as SASEGT. This CDR3 spans 16 amino acids. The V end was cut by 1 base, the J end by 4 bases, with 14 bases between. As DNA, the CDR3 is TGTGCCAGCAGTGAAGGGGCCCCCACAGGGAATCAGCCCCAGCATTTT. Translated: CASSEGAPTGNQPQHF.

The chain employs TRBV11-2 and TRBJ2-1; TRBD1 is a possible D gene (5 bases). Germline V lookup: CDR1 SGHAT, CDR2 FQNNGV. CDR3 length equals 15 residues. Trimming stripped 5 bases from V and 0 bases from J, with 11 bases between. The CDR3 DNA reads TGTGCCAGCAGCCCCCGACAGAGCTCCTACAATGAGCAGTTCTTC. This codes for CASSPRQSSYNEQFF.

This chain connects TRBV5-1 to TRBJ2-1; 7 nucleotides agree with TRBD1. The CDR3 has 14 residues. In germline, CDR1 is SGHRS, CDR2 YFSETQ. Germline trimming cut 7 bases from V and 6 bases from J; bases unmatched to any gene: 10. This chain's CDR3 is CASAPLTGSNEQFF. DNA for the CDR3: TGCGCCAGCGCCCCATTGACAGGGAGCAATGAGCAGTTCTTC.

This clone was seen a few times. The rearrangement links TRBV4-1 to TRBJ2-1, with a tentative D call TRBD2 (6 bases). The germline V gene has CDR1 MGHRA and CDR2 YSYEKL. There are 16 residues in the CDR3. Trimming cost V 1 base and J 6 bases, with 16 bases left between them. CDR3 sequence: CASSQVRAGVANEQFF. For the CDR3, the DNA is TGCGCCAGCAGCCAAGTGAGAGCGGGCGTCGCCAATGAGCAGTTCTTC.